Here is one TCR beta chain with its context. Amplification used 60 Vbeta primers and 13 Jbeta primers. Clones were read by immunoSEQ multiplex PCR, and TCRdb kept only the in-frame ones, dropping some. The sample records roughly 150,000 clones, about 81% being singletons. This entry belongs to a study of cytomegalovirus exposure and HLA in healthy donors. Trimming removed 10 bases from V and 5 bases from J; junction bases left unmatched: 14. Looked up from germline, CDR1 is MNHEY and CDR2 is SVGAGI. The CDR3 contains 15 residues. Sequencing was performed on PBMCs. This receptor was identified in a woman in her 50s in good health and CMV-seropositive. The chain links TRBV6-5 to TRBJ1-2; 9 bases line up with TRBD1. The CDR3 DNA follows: TGTGCCACCTACGCGGACAGGGGCGAGCGGTATGGCTACACCTTC. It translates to CATYADRGERYGYTF.